This TCR beta chain was captured by sequencing in a study of PD-L1 blockade in urothelial cancer. For this clone: A read error may produce the germline difference seen at one junction end.

The repertoire was sequenced with immunoSEQ multiplex PCR; TCRdb's copy has only in-frame clones and lacks some. The sample lists roughly 47,000 clones; roughly 78% were seen once. Time point: pretreatment peripheral blood. Germline assignment: CDR1 MDHEN and CDR2 SYDVKM. CDR3 length: 14 amino acids. The V gene is TRBV28, the J gene TRBJ1-1; 7 bases fit TRBD1. The specimen comprised PBMCs, sampled around atezolizumab (anti-PD-L1) treatment. This TCR came from a man between 65 and 85 years old with urothelial cancer. The CDR3, as DNA: TGTGCCAGCAGTTTATCAGACAGTTACAGGGGAAAGGTCTTT. It encodes CASSLSDSYRGKVF.